This TCR beta chain was recovered during a study of T-cell memory formation after mild COVID-19. The V and J ends lost 3 bases and 2 bases respectively, with 14 bases between them. Germline V gene data show CDR1 as MGHRA and CDR2 as YSYEKL. The CDR3 is made up of 17 amino acids. MiXCR, run by TCRdb on the 5' RACE reads, gives a single entry per CDR3 protein. The sample carries a few hundred thousand distinct CDR3 sequences, around 15% recorded once. Study-wide points: The study found balanced CD4/CD8 in clones contracting day 15 to 85 and a CD4+ lean in later expanders. The main location of contracting CD4+ clones was CM and EM, and that of contracting CD8+ clones was EMRA. The SARS-CoV-2 specificity of second-wave clones reaching peak at day 37 remained unverified.

About this clonotype itself: The antigen is unknown.

The clonotype comes from a man aged 18 to 30 who had mild COVID-19 (a few samples of this study predate the infection). Cell type and time point are not known. The material sequenced was PBMCs or a T cell subset sorted from them (not recorded which). V usage is TRBV4-1 and J usage is TRBJ2-6, with D perhaps matching TRBD1 (6 bases). In DNA form, the CDR3 reads TGCGCCAGCAGCCAGAAACAGGGACCCACTGGGGCCAACGTCCTGACTTTC. Its translation is CASSQKQGPTGANVLTF.